The 6 T cell receptor beta chains presented below share a single source sample, sequenced in a study of blood T cell repertoires in COVID-19. The protocol was immunoSEQ multiplex PCR, while the TCRdb copy is restricted to in-frame clones and leaves out a portion. Among about 110,000 clones listed, roughly 81% were seen once. Sample: peripheral blood. The receptor source for this set is a woman between 65 and 79 years old with acute or convalescent COVID-19.

The rearrangement links TRBV29-1 to TRBJ1-1; D perhaps matches TRBD1 (5 bases). The CDR3 extends over 13 amino acids. V was clipped by 3 bases and J by 4 bases, with 12 bases between them. Germline V gene lookup returns CDR1 SQVTM and CDR2 ANQGSEA. The CDR3, as DNA: TGCAGCGTTGAGAAACACCAGGGCACTGAAGCTTTCTTT. Protein sequence: CSVEKHQGTEAFF.

This clone was found a few times. This sequence joins TRBV28 and TRBJ1-2; no reliable D call. The CDR3 extends over 16 amino acids. Germline V gives CDR1 MDHEN, CDR2 SYDVKM. V gave up 3 bases and J gave up 0 bases, with 14 bases separating them. The CDR3: CASSFGDAGANYGYTF. The CDR3 DNA follows: TGTGCCAGCAGTTTTGGCGACGCGGGTGCTAACTATGGCTACACCTTC.

The chain couples TRBV28 to TRBJ2-2; D call uncertain. The V gene's germline CDR1 is MDHEN and CDR2 SYDVKM. This CDR3 spans 14 amino acids. Deletions cut 6 bases from V and 1 base from J, with 9 bases between. CDR3 coding DNA: TGTGCCAGCAGCCGTGTCAGGAACACCGGGGAGCTGTTTTTT. Amino acid sequence: CASSRVRNTGELFF.

The rearrangement uses TRBV7-9 and TRBJ2-5; D is ambiguous. The germline V gene has CDR1 SEHNR and CDR2 FQNEAQ (reference sequence). CDR3 length: 15 amino acids. The V end was cut by 0 bases, the J end by 1 base, with 9 bases between. The CDR3 sequence is CASSLARRPQETQYF. The CDR3, as DNA: TGTGCCAGCAGCTTAGCGCGGCGCCCCCAAGAGACCCAGTACTTC.

The rearrangement uses TRBV2 and TRBJ2-1; 10 bases are shared with TRBD1. Germline V lookup: CDR1 SNHLY, CDR2 FYNNEI. V trimming: 7 bases; J trimming: 9 bases; junction bases outside the gene matches: 6. The CDR3 loop spans 13 amino acids. As DNA, the CDR3 is TGTGCCAGCAATGACAGGGGGCTGGGTGAGCAGTTCTTC. Translation: CASNDRGLGEQFF.

Written as DNA, the CDR3 is TGTGCCAGCACCAAAGGGGGGACAGCTATGAACACTGAAGCTTTCTTT. It specifies CASTKGGTAMNTEAFF. The genes are TRBV27 and TRBJ1-1; TRBD1 agrees at 7 bases. The germline V gene has CDR1 MNHEY and CDR2 SMNVEV (reference sequence). J was trimmed by 0 bases and V by 7 bases; bases with no gene match: 11. There are 16 residues in the CDR3.